This T cell receptor (beta chain) appears in the sequencing data of a study of Ad26.COV2.S vaccination and SARS-CoV-2 variants. Profiled with immunoSEQ multiplex PCR; TCRdb holds only in-frame clones, not every one. The top ten clones hold less than 15% of a sample with 400,000 to 450,000 clones, 75% to 95% of them seen once. In the case of this clone: Its antigen is undetermined.

Study observations and caveats: Marked by substantial breadth, spike-specific CD8+ and CD4+ T cell responses were reportedly seen after vaccination.

Sample treatment: some 19 received Ad26.COV2.S at low or high dose, single or two shots; five or six received placebo; per-sample allocation not given. Sampling took place 63 days after the first vaccine or placebo injection. Spike of the Wuhan-strain SARS-CoV-2 was expressed by an Ad26 vector, which formed the vaccine. The length of the CDR3 is 14 residues. Germline CDR1 SGHRS, CDR2 YFSETQ. The V and J ends lost 4 bases and 8 bases, in that order; junction bases with no gene match: 6. The material was peripheral blood, obtained in a trial of Ad26.COV2.S vaccine versus placebo. This receptor was identified in a person between 18 and 65 years old who received the Ad26.COV2.S COVID-19 vaccine or a placebo. The chain employs TRBV5-1 and TRBJ2-4; 10 nucleotides match TRBD1. The CDR3 bases are TGCGCCAGCAGCACCGGGACAGGGGCCGACATTCAGTACTTC. Protein product: CASSTGTGADIQYF.